The TCR beta chain under discussion was sequenced for a study of post-analysis software for immune sequencing data. General observations from the study: Under F measure analysis, samples from one preparation batch co-clustered strongly. Roughly 5 TRBV segments (TRBV5-6, TRBV5-1 and TRBV20-1 among them) occurred more frequently in patients than in controls. Those with multiple sclerosis, the patient group, showed significantly lower normalized Chao1 diversity than controls.

TCR beta libraries were prepared from cDNA with unique molecular identifiers. T cells, roughly 0.9 to 11 million of them, yielded roughly 0.5 million cDNA molecules. TCRdb ran MiXCR on the PCR reads and lists one entry per CDR3 protein. The top ten clones hold around 4.7% of a sample with a few hundred thousand distinct CDR3 sequences, 30% to 45% of them seen once. Details on this clonotype: Its antigen is not known.

The length of the CDR3 is 14 residues. The V gene's germline CDR1 is MDHEN and CDR2 SYDVKM. Between the trimmed V and J ends, which lost 4 bases and 8 bases, there was a span of 17 bases. The V call is TRBV28, the J call TRBJ1-1, with a tentative D call TRBD1 (6 bases). The clonotype comes from a girl aged 10-17 years with multiple sclerosis. The sample taken for sequencing was blood. The CDR3 sequence is CASSSYEQGWEAFF. CDR3 sequence (DNA): TGTGCCAGCAGTTCCTACGAGCAGGGGTGGGAAGCTTTCTTT.